The 28 T cell receptor beta chains reported below all come from one sample, sequenced in a study of vaccination and CD4 T cells after COVID-19. Described treatment: approximately nine-day PBMC culture with coronavirus spike peptide pools or control peptides (ViraFEST assay). Sequenced with the Oncomine TCR Beta short-read assay was DNA taken from cultured CD4+ T cells. TCRdb recomputed calls from the PCR reads with MiXCR, one row per CDR3 protein. There are about 15,000 distinct CDR3 sequences in the sample; around 50% occur only once, and around 15% lies in the top ten. Their recognized antigens are unknown. Sequencing used CD4+ T cells from blood, cultured in vitro. The receptor set was obtained from a human donor who had recovered from COVID-19.

The rearrangement links TRBV6-1 to TRBJ1-5, with D possibly matching TRBD1 (5 bases). V was trimmed by 6 bases and J by 0 bases, leaving 12 bases between them. The CDR3 runs 15 residues. Germline V gives CDR1 MNHNS, CDR2 SASEGT. The CDR3 protein is CASRVDRNSNQPQHF. The CDR3 DNA sequence: TGTGCCAGCAGGGTCGACAGAAATAGCAATCAGCCCCAGCATTTT.

The chain links TRBV2 to TRBJ2-7, with no clear D. The germline V and J ends were trimmed by 6 bases and 4 bases, with 25 bases remaining between them. This CDR3 spans 17 amino acids. In germline, CDR1 is SNHLY, CDR2 FYNNEI. The CDR3 sequence: CASSQDPLWVISYEQYF. CDR3 nucleotide sequence: TGTGCCAGCAGCCAGGACCCCCTCTGGGTTATCAGTTACGAGCAGTACTTC.

The CDR3 nucleotides are TGTGCCAGTAGTATGGCAGGGACAGGGGGCCGGGTGCAGTTCTTC. It is translated as CASSMAGTGGRVQFF. This chain connects TRBV19 to TRBJ2-1; 12 nucleotides line up with TRBD1. V was clipped by 3 bases and J by 12 bases; unmatched bases: 9. The CDR3 loop spans 15 amino acids. Germline loops: CDR1 LNHDA, CDR2 SQIVND (reference sequence).

The chain has TRBV6-1 and TRBJ2-7; 11 nucleotides align to TRBD2. Germline V CDR1 and CDR2: MNHNS, SASEGT. This CDR3 spans 15 amino acids. The trim removed 6 bases at V and 2 bases at J, leaving 6 bases unmatched. The CDR3 loop is CASSLSGRGTYEQYF. The CDR3 DNA follows: TGTGCCAGCAGCCTTAGCGGGAGGGGGACCTACGAGCAGTACTTC.

This clonotype turned up a few times. The rearrangement links TRBV20-1 to TRBJ1-1; D is uncertain. The germline V gene encodes CDR1 DFQATT and CDR2 SNEGSKA (reference sequence). V lost 4 bases and J lost 3, with 9 bases in between. The CDR3 is made up of 12 amino acids. The chain's CDR3 is CSAKVGDTEAFF. The CDR3 DNA follows: TGCAGTGCTAAGGTCGGCGACACTGAAGCTTTCTTT.

As regards this clonotype: One end of the junction varies from germline; a read error may be responsible. J is TRBJ1-5 and V is TRBV5-3; D gene ambiguous. TRBV5-3 is assigned to the ORF class and has an uncertain function. This CDR3 comprises 14 residues. The CDR3 region is CASSLLSSNQPQHF. CDR3 coding DNA: TGTGCCAGCAGCTTGCTTAGTAGCAATCAGCCCCAGCATTTT.

V and J are TRBV7-9 and TRBJ1-1; D call uncertain. Germline CDR1 and CDR2: SEHNR and FQNEAQ (reference sequence). Trimming took 4 bases from V and 1 from J, leaving 19 bases between them. This CDR3 has 17 residues. The CDR3 DNA sequence: TGTGCCAGCAGCTCATACCCTCCGTGGGCCGAGAACACTGAAGCTTTCTTT. Amino acids: CASSSYPPWAENTEAFF.

V and J are TRBV19 and TRBJ1-1; 7 bases agree with TRBD1. The CDR3 spans 14 residues. Germline CDR1 LNHDA, CDR2 SQIVND (reference sequence). Trimming took 2 bases from V and 3 from J; bases not matched to a gene: 3. CDR3 nucleotide sequence: TGTGCCAGTAGTATACAGGGGGGTTACACTGAAGCTTTCTTT. Its translation: CASSIQGGYTEAFF.

This chain joins TRBV6-2 or TRBV6-3 and TRBJ2-7; 10 positions agree with TRBD2. V was pared by 7 bases and J by 3 bases, with 12 bases of the junction left unmatched. The CDR3 has 16 residues. Germline lookup yields CDR1 MNHEY and CDR2 SVGEGT. CDR3 loop: CASKDTSGKSIYEQYF. For the CDR3, the DNA is TGTGCCAGCAAGGATACTAGCGGGAAATCTATCTACGAGCAGTACTTC.

This clonotype was seen only a few times. The chain joins TRBV7-9 to TRBJ1-5, with 8 bases that match TRBD1. V dropped 3 bases and J dropped 3; count of bases not matched to a gene: 4. This CDR3 region has 15 residues. Looked up from germline, CDR1 is SEHNR and CDR2 is FQNEAQ (reference sequence). The DNA of the CDR3 is TGTGCCAGCAGCTTTGGGGACAGGAACAATCAGCCCCAGCATTTT. It yields the protein CASSFGDRNNQPQHF.

This clonotype was seen a few times. V and J are TRBV20-1 and TRBJ2-3, with 13 positions matching TRBD2. V gave up 1 base and J gave up 4 bases; unmatched junction bases: 8. Germline V lookup: CDR1 DFQATT, CDR2 SNEGSKA (reference sequence). The CDR3 length is 17 residues. CDR3 in amino acids: CSARAPGLAGVADTQYF. The CDR3 bases are TGCAGTGCTAGAGCACCCGGACTAGCGGGAGTCGCAGATACGCAGTATTTT.

The chain carries TRBV2 and TRBJ2-5; TRBD1 agrees at 8 bases. The germline V gene has CDR1 SNHLY and CDR2 FYNNEI. This CDR3 spans 13 amino acids. After removal of 3 bases from V and 4 bases from J, the junction contained 1 base not matched to a gene. The CDR3 DNA sequence: TGTGCCAGCAGTGACACAGGGGGAGAGACCCAGTACTTC. Protein sequence: CASSDTGGETQYF.

The V call is TRBV12-3 or TRBV12-4, the J call TRBJ2-1, with 8 bases that match TRBD2. Trimming cost V 3 bases and J 6 bases; bases outside gene matches: 7. The CDR3 consists of 15 residues. For the CDR3, the DNA is TGTGCCAGCAGTTTTTCCGGCGGGAGGTTCAATGAGCAGTTCTTC. Its translation: CASSFSGGRFNEQFF.

This clonotype occurred once. V gene TRBV28 combines with J gene TRBJ1-2, with D perhaps TRBD1 (6 bases). In germline, CDR1 is MDHEN, CDR2 SYDVKM. Trimming removed 2 bases at V and 7 bases at J, with 11 bases between. This CDR3 is 13 amino acids long. DNA of the CDR3: TGTGCCAGCAGTTTAAGGGGGGCTGCTGGCTACACCTTC. This translates into CASSLRGAAGYTF.

V usage is TRBV28 and J usage is TRBJ2-1; TRBD2 might be the D (6 bases). Germline CDR1 reads MDHEN; CDR2 reads SYDVKM. The CDR3 contains 16 residues. Between the trimmed V and J ends, which lost 4 bases and 6 bases, there was a span of 19 bases. The CDR3 DNA follows: TGTGCCAGCAGTTCACCCCGGGACTTTCCCACCAATGAGCAGTTCTTC. It translates to CASSSPRDFPTNEQFF.

The chain's CDR3 is CASSEVSLSYNEQFF. The CDR3 nucleotides read TGTGCCAGCAGTGAAGTGTCCCTCTCCTACAATGAGCAGTTCTTC. This rearrangement joins TRBV6-1 to TRBJ2-1; the D is unclear. The germline CDR1 and CDR2 sequences are MNHNS and SASEGT. The CDR3 loop spans 15 amino acids. V was shortened by 1 base and J by 0 bases, with 7 bases between the two germline ends.

The V and J genes are TRBV28 and TRBJ2-7; TRBD2 matches at 7 bases. Germline loops: CDR1 MDHEN, CDR2 SYDVKM. This CDR3 comprises 14 residues. With 2 bases clipped from V and 2 bases from J, the junction kept 3 bases outside the gene matches. CDR3 in DNA: TGTGCCAGCAGTTTACGGGGACTACCCTACGAGCAGTACTTC. It codes for CASSLRGLPYEQYF.

The table lists this clonotype with a few counts. The chain combines TRBV28 with TRBJ1-2; the match to TRBD1 covers 7 bases. Germline lookup yields CDR1 MDHEN and CDR2 SYDVKM. CDR3 size: 14 residues. V trimming: 6 bases; J trimming: 2 bases; junction bases outside the gene matches: 6. The CDR3: CASRIPGQNYGYTF. The CDR3, as DNA: TGTGCCAGCAGAATACCGGGACAGAACTATGGCTACACCTTC.

The V gene is TRBV27, the J gene TRBJ2-3, with 11 positions matching TRBD1. CDR3 length equals 16 residues. Germline V CDR1 and CDR2: MNHEY, SMNVEV (reference sequence). With V trimmed by 6 bases and J by 5 bases, 10 bases remained unmatched. CDR3 region: CASRLGQGASEDTQYF. In DNA form, the CDR3 reads TGTGCCAGCAGACTCGGACAGGGGGCTTCGGAAGATACGCAGTATTTT.

The rearrangement joins TRBV27 to TRBJ1-5; 9 nucleotides match TRBD1. This CDR3 spans 18 amino acids. Losses at the gene ends were 5 bases for V and 1 base for J; bases not matched to a gene: 12. Per germline, CDR1 MNHEY and CDR2 SMNVEV (reference sequence). The CDR3 DNA follows: TGTGCCAGCAGTCCGAGAGTAGGACAGGGGCCGAGCAATCAGCCCCAGCATTTT. It is translated as CASSPRVGQGPSNQPQHF.

This rearrangement joins TRBV6-1 to TRBJ2-5; TRBD2 is a possible D gene (7 bases). The CDR3 loop spans 17 amino acids. Deletions cut 5 bases from V and 5 bases from J, with 24 bases between. From germline, CDR1 is MNHNS and CDR2 SASEGT. The CDR3 region has the DNA TGTGCCAGCAGTCGCGGGGCCCTCGGACTAGGGGGGGAGACCCAGTACTTC. Its protein product is CASSRGALGLGGETQYF.

The rearrangement joins TRBV12-3 or TRBV12-4 to TRBJ2-7, with 7 positions matching TRBD2. The junction had 7 bases not matched to a gene; V was cut back by 7 bases and J by 1 base. This CDR3 is built from 14 residues. CDR3: CASTTSGGSYEQYF. The CDR3 DNA reads as TGTGCCAGCACCACCTCCGGGGGGTCCTACGAGCAGTACTTC.

V usage is TRBV11-3 and J usage is TRBJ2-2, with D uncertain. V was clipped by 3 bases and J by 6 bases, with 8 bases between them. The CDR3 has 13 residues. From germline, CDR1 is SGHNT and CDR2 YENEEA. CDR3 in DNA: TGTGCCAGCAGCTTCCTAGTTTCCGGGGAGCTGTTTTTT. Its translation is CASSFLVSGELFF.

The gene calls are TRBV7-2 and TRBJ2-3; either TRBD1 or TRBD2 may fit D (5 bases each). Germline assignment: CDR1 SGHTA and CDR2 FQGNSA. V lost 0 bases and J 2 bases, leaving 9 bases between the germline ends. The CDR3 has 15 amino acids. The CDR3 protein is CASSLAGTTTDTQYF. The CDR3 DNA reads TGTGCCAGCAGCTTAGCAGGGACCACCACAGATACGCAGTATTTT.

The rearrangement links TRBV20-1 to TRBJ2-3; 9 positions match TRBD2. V shed 1 base and J 0 bases; nucleotides not matched to a gene: 5. The CDR3 runs to 16 residues. CDR1 and CDR2 (germline): DFQATT, SNEGSKA (reference sequence). This chain's CDR3 is CSARGVLAGSTDTQYF. The CDR3 DNA is TGCAGTGCTAGAGGAGTCCTAGCGGGAAGCACAGATACGCAGTATTTT.

This chain links TRBV19 with TRBJ1-5, with 8 bases aligning to TRBD1. There are 15 residues in the CDR3. CDR1 is LNHDA, CDR2 SQIVND, per germline (reference sequence). The trim removed 6 bases at V and 4 bases at J, leaving 8 bases unmatched. The CDR3 DNA reads as TGTGCCAGTAGGGACGACAGGGGAGGAAATCAGCCCCAGCATTTT. This codes for CASRDDRGGNQPQHF.

The chain recombines TRBV6-1 with TRBJ2-1; tentative D call: TRBD2 (6 bases). CDR3 length: 15 amino acids. The V gene lost 6 bases and the J gene lost 0 bases, with 12 bases spanning the gap. Germline V gene data show CDR1 as MNHNS and CDR2 as SASEGT. In DNA, the CDR3 is TGTGCCAGCAGCCTGGGACTTTCCTCCTACAATGAGCAGTTCTTC. Amino acids: CASSLGLSSYNEQFF.

This clonotype showed up just a few times. CDR3 loop: CASTRGQGQETQYF. CDR3 nucleotides: TGCGCCAGTACCCGCGGACAGGGACAAGAGACCCAGTACTTC. The rearrangement joins TRBV5-1 to TRBJ2-5; 8 nucleotides align to TRBD1. V was pared by 8 bases and J by 2 bases, with 8 bases of the junction left unmatched. Germline V lookup: CDR1 SGHRS, CDR2 YFSETQ. This CDR3 has 14 amino acids.